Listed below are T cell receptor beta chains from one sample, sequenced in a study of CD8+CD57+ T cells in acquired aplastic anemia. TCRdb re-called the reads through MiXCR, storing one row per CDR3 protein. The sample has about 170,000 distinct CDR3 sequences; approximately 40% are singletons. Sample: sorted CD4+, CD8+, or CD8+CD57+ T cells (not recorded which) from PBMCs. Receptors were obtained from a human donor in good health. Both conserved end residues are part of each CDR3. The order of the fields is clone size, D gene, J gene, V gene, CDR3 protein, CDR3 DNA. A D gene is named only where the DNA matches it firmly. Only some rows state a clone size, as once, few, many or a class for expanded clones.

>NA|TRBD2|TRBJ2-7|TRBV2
CASSQEAGGPLEQYF
TGTGCCAGCAGCCAAGAAGCGGGGGGGCCTCTCGAGCAGTACTTC
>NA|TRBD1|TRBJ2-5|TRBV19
CASRQTGGRETQYF
TGTGCCAGTAGACAGACAGGGGGCCGTGAGACCCAGTACTTC
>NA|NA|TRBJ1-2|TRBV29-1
CSAGKGYGYTF
TGCAGCGCTGGGAAGGGCTATGGCTACACCTTC
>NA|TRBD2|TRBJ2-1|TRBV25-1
CASSLAGADNEQFF
TGTGCCAGCAGCTTAGCGGGAGCGGACAATGAGCAGTTCTTC
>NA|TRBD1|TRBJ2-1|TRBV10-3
CATPMGGTGAYNEQFF
TGTGCCACCCCAATGGGCGGGACAGGGGCATACAATGAGCAGTTCTTC
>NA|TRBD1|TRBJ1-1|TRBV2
CASRGGTGGITEAFF
TGTGCCAGCAGGGGAGGGACAGGGGGAATCACTGAAGCTTTCTTT
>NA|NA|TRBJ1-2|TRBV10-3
CASSEGHLGYTF
TGTGCCAGCAGCGAGGGACATCTTGGCTACACCTTC
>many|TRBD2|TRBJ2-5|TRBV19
CASSTILAAQETQYF
TGTGCCAGTAGTACCATACTAGCGGCCCAAGAGACCCAGTACTTC
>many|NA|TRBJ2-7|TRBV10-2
CASSKGTSYEQYF
TGCGCCAGCAGTAAAGGCACGTCCTACGAGCAGTACTTC
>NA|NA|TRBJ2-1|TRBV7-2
CASNPQGLLEQFF
TGTGCCAGCAATCCCCAGGGACTCCTCGAGCAGTTCTTC
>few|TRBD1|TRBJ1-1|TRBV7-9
CASSLGDRTNTEAFF
TGTGCCAGCAGCTTAGGGGACAGGACGAACACTGAAGCTTTCTTT
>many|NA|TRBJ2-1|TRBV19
CASSGRNEQFF
TGTGCCAGTAGTGGACGCAATGAGCAGTTCTTC
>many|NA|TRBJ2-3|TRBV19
CASSILGGPDTQYF
TGTGCCAGTAGCATTTTGGGGGGCCCAGATACGCAGTATTTT
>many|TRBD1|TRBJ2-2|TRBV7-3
CASSEFGQGGEELFF
TGTGCCAGCAGCGAATTCGGACAGGGAGGAGAGGAGCTGTTTTTT
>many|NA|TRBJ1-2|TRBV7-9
CASSLGGSNYGYTF
TGTGCCAGCAGCTTAGGAGGGTCTAACTATGGCTACACCTTC
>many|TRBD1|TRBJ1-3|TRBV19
CASRGQGYNTIYF
TGTGCCAGTAGGGGACAGGGTTATAACACCATATATTTT
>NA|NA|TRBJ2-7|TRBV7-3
CASSLLGSSYEQYF
TGTGCCAGCAGCCTCCTGGGGTCCTCCTACGAGCAGTACTTC
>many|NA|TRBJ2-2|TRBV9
CASSVATGELFF
TGTGCCAGCAGCGTAGCGACCGGGGAGCTGTTTTTT
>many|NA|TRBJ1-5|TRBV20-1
CSARKDRNQPQHF
TGCAGTGCTAGGAAGGATCGCAATCAGCCCCAGCATTTT
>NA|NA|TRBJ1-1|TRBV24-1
CATSDLQGVEAFF
TGTGCCACCAGTGATTTGCAAGGCGTAGAAGCTTTCTTT
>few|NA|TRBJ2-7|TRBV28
CASSTYSYEQYF
TGTGCCAGCAGTACCTACAGCTACGAGCAGTACTTC
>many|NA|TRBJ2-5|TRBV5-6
CASSLDREGETQYF
TGTGCCAGCAGCTTGGACAGGGAGGGTGAGACCCAGTACTTC
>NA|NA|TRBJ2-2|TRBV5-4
CASSPGGGELFF
TGTGCCAGCAGCCCCGGGGGCGGGGAGCTGTTTTTT
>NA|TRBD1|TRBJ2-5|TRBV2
CASSDGGQVGETQYF
TGTGCCAGCAGTGACGGGGGACAGGTCGGGGAGACCCAGTACTTC
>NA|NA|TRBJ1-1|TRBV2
CASSRGPGVNTEAFF
TGTGCCAGCAGTAGAGGTCCTGGTGTGAACACTGAAGCTTTCTTT
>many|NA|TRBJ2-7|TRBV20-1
CSANWAGLSEQYF
TGCAGTGCCAACTGGGCCGGGCTGTCCGAGCAGTACTTC
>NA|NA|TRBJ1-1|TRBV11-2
CASSFGDLRETEAFF
TGTGCCAGCAGCTTCGGTGATTTGAGGGAAACTGAAGCTTTCTTT
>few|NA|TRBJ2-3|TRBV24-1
CATSSTDTQYF
TGTGCCACCTCTAGCACAGATACGCAGTATTTT
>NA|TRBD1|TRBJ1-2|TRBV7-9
CASSRSGTGEYTF
TGTGCCAGCAGCCGGTCCGGGACAGGGGAGTACACCTTC
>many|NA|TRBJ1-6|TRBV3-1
CASSRQEGSPLHF
TGTGCCAGCAGCCGACAGGAGGGTTCACCCCTCCACTTT
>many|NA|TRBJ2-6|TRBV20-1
CSALFISGANVLTF
TGCAGTGCCCTGTTCATCTCTGGGGCCAACGTCCTGACTTTC
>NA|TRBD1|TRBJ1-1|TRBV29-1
CSVARDSEAFF
TGCAGCGTTGCCCGGGACAGTGAAGCTTTCTTT
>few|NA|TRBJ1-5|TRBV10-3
CAISGTANQPQHF
TGTGCCATCAGTGGGACAGCCAATCAGCCCCAGCATTTT
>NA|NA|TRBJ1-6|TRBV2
CASKDSSSYNSPLHF
TGTGCCAGCAAGGACAGTAGCTCCTATAATTCACCCCTCCACTTT
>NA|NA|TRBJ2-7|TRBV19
CASSIRHGPYEQYF
TGTGCCAGTAGTATAAGGCACGGTCCCTACGAGCAGTACTTC
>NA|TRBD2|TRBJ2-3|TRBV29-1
CSVEASGITDTQYF
TGCAGCGTTGAGGCTAGCGGGATCACAGATACGCAGTATTTT
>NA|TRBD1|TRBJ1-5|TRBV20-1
CSAKRSGQGGNQPQHF
TGCAGTGCCAAGCGATCGGGACAGGGAGGCAATCAGCCCCAGCATTTT
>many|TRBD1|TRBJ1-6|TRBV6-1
CATLQGENSPLHF
TGTGCAACATTACAGGGGGAGAATTCACCCCTCCACTTT
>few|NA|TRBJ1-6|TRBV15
CATSREVAGVSPLHF
TGTGCCACCAGCAGAGAAGTTGCAGGGGTTTCACCCCTCCACTTT
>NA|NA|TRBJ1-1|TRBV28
CASRLPQNTEAFF
TGTGCCAGCAGACTCCCACAGAACACTGAAGCTTTCTTT
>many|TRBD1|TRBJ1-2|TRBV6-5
CASSYSTPQGEGYTF
TGTGCCAGCAGTTACTCGACCCCCCAGGGGGAAGGCTACACCTTC
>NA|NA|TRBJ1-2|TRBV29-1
CSVAAGDYGYTF
TGCAGCGTTGCTGCAGGGGACTATGGCTACACCTTC
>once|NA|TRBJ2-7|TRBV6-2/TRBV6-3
CASTPSVTYEQYF
TGTGCCAGCACCCCCAGCGTCACCTACGAGCAGTACTTC
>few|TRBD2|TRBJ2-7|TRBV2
CASTRTSGGSYEQYF
TGTGCCAGCACCAGGACTAGCGGGGGATCCTACGAGCAGTACTTC
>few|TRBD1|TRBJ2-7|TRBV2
CASSEQGASYEQYF
TGTGCCAGCTCCGAACAGGGGGCCTCCTACGAGCAGTACTTC
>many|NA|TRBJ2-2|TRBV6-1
CASSLSYRGELFF
TGTGCCAGCAGTCTGTCTTATCGGGGCGAGCTGTTTTTT
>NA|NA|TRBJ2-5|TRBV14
CASSQEMETQYF
TGTGCCAGCAGCCAAGAAATGGAGACCCAGTACTTC